The 22 T cell receptor beta chains in this list originate from one sample, sequenced in a study of early T cells in non-severe SARS-CoV-2 infection. MiXCR, applied by TCRdb to the 5' RACE reads, yields one record per CDR3 protein. Of around 57,000 distinct CDR3 sequences listed, more than 10% are singletons. What was sequenced was whole blood. All receptors come from an adult who was a healthcare worker with PCR-confirmed SARS-CoV-2 infection or an uninfected control (not recorded which).

This clonotype showed up just a few times. The chain carries TRBV12-1 and TRBJ2-5; TRBD1, the D gene given by the table, was not confirmed from the DNA. TRBV12-1 is marked as a pseudogene. The CDR3 is 16 amino acids. CDR3 sequence reads: CASSTTRHPTGETQYF. The CDR3 region has the DNA TGTGCCAGCAGCACAACAAGACACCCCACCGGGGAGACCCAGTACTTC.

The chain carries TRBV7-9 and TRBJ2-3; 9 nucleotides align to TRBD1. The CDR3 length is 15 residues. CDR1 and CDR2 from the germline V gene are SEHNR and FQNEAQ (reference sequence). Trimming cost V 3 bases and J 3 bases; bases outside gene matches: 4. The CDR3 here is CASSLSTGGTDTQYF. The CDR3 DNA is TGTGCCAGCAGCTTGTCGACAGGGGGGACAGATACGCAGTATTTT.

This clonotype was seen at least ten times. V is TRBV10-3 and J is TRBJ2-7; no definite D call. Trimming stripped 3 bases from V and 3 bases from J, with 12 bases between. Germline V gene lookup returns CDR1 ENHRY and CDR2 SYGVKD. The CDR3 is 14 amino acids. As DNA, the CDR3 is TGTGCCATCAGTGACGGTCAGAGGAACTACGAGCAGTACTTC. Amino acid sequence: CAISDGQRNYEQYF.

This clonotype was found many times. This chain uses TRBV6-2 or TRBV6-3 with TRBJ2-7, with 8 bases matching TRBD2. The V gene's germline CDR1 is MNHEY and CDR2 SVGEGT. This CDR3 has 14 residues. V lost 2 bases and J lost 3; bases outside the gene matches: 3. The CDR3 DNA is TGTGCCAGCAGTTACGACGGGACTAGCTACGAGCAGTACTTC. Translated, it gives CASSYDGTSYEQYF.

The genes are TRBV6-1 and TRBJ1-2; D unclear. The CDR3 has 13 amino acids. With 4 bases removed from V and 8 bases from J, the gap between germline ends came to 14 bases. Germline loops: CDR1 MNHNS, CDR2 SASEGT. The CDR3 is CASSAGIILGYTF. The CDR3 bases are TGTGCCAGCAGTGCGGGGATTATTCTAGGCTACACCTTC.

This clonotype has a count of ten or more. V usage is TRBV7-2 and J usage is TRBJ2-7; D call uncertain. V was cut by 1 base and J by 3 bases, with 13 bases left in between. This CDR3 is 15 amino acids long. Germline V gene sequence: CDR1 SGHTA, CDR2 FQGNSA. The CDR3 region has the DNA TGTGCCAGCAGCTTAGACCGGCGAACACTCTACGAGCAGTACTTC. Amino acids: CASSLDRRTLYEQYF.

This clonotype was picked up many times. This chain connects TRBV30 to TRBJ2-3; 8 bases line up with TRBD2. V lost 4 bases to trimming and J lost 0 bases; unmatched junction nucleotides: 6. Germline V lookup: CDR1 GTSNPN, CDR2 SVGIG (reference sequence). This CDR3 has 15 residues. The CDR3 DNA sequence: TGTGCCTGGACCCGCGGGGGGCCCAGCACAGATACGCAGTATTTT. Amino acid sequence: CAWTRGGPSTDTQYF.

This chain uses TRBV7-2 with TRBJ2-5; the D gene could be TRBD1 or TRBD2 (5 bases each). The V end was cut by 4 bases, the J end by 5 bases, with 14 bases between. There are 14 residues in the CDR3. In germline, CDR1 is SGHTA, CDR2 FQGNSA. CDR3 coding DNA: TGTGCCAGCAGCTCCCCGGGGCTAGGGGAGACCCAGTACTTC. Encoded protein: CASSSPGLGETQYF.

The chain employs TRBV11-2 and TRBJ2-7, with 10 bases matching TRBD2. V lost 4 bases, J lost 3 bases, and 6 bases stayed unmatched. CDR3 length: 15 residues. CDR1 SGHAT and CDR2 FQNNGV come from the germline V gene. This CDR3 reads CASSSLAGNNYEQYF. DNA of the CDR3: TGTGCCAGCAGCTCACTAGCGGGGAACAACTACGAGCAGTACTTC. Drawing the rest from reference TRBV11-2 and TRBJ2-7, the complete variable domain is EAGVAQSPRYKIIEKRQSVAFWCNPISGHATLYWYQQILGQGPKLLIQFQNNGVVDDSQLPKDRFSAERLKGVDSTLKIQPAKLEDSAVYLCASSSLAGNNYEQYFGPGTRLTVT.

This clonotype was seen a single time. The CDR3 nucleotides are TGTGCCAGCTCCCTTGCTAAGGGGGATACGCAGTATTTT. This encodes CASSLAKGDTQYF. The V and J genes are TRBV18 and TRBJ2-3, with D tentatively TRBD1 (5 bases). The CDR3 loop spans 13 amino acids. Germline V lookup: CDR1 KGHSH, CDR2 LQKENI. Deletions cut 6 bases from V and 6 bases from J, with 13 bases between.

This clonotype was counted at least ten times. The chain employs TRBV6-6 and TRBJ2-1; 8 bases are shared with TRBD1. Germline-derived CDR1 and CDR2 are MNHNY and SVGAGI (reference sequence). The CDR3 is 16 amino acids. The V gene end was trimmed by 7 bases and the J gene end by 4 bases; junction bases not matched to a gene: 12. The CDR3: CASKPRQGRIYNEQFF. Written as DNA, the CDR3 is TGTGCCAGCAAACCGAGACAGGGGAGGATATACAATGAGCAGTTCTTC.

This clonotype was counted ten times or more. V gene TRBV11-2 combines with J gene TRBJ2-7; TRBD1 might be the D (5 bases). V was pared by 1 base and J by 7 bases, with 11 bases between. The CDR3 has 13 residues. Looked up from germline, CDR1 is SGHAT and CDR2 is FQNNGV. The CDR3: CASSLVGAGEQYF. CDR3 DNA: TGTGCCAGCAGCTTAGTTGGGGCAGGGGAGCAGTACTTC.

This clonotype has only a few counts. CDR3 in amino acids: CASSLEDRGSYEQYF. The DNA for the CDR3 is TGTGCCAGCAGCTTAGAGGACAGGGGGAGCTACGAGCAGTACTTC. The chain is built from TRBV11-2 and TRBJ2-7, with 10 bases identical to TRBD1. The ends lost 0 bases at V and 3 bases at J; junction bases unmatched: 2. Germline assignment: CDR1 SGHAT and CDR2 FQNNGV. The CDR3 length is 15 residues. The full variable domain, in which reference TRBV11-2 and TRBJ2-7 provide the parts outside the CDR3, is EAGVAQSPRYKIIEKRQSVAFWCNPISGHATLYWYQQILGQGPKLLIQFQNNGVVDDSQLPKDRFSAERLKGVDSTLKIQPAKLEDSAVYLCASSLEDRGSYEQYFGPGTRLTVT.

The chain recombines TRBV10-2 with TRBJ1-1; D gene unclear. This CDR3 has 12 amino acids. The ends were cut back, 6 bases at V and 0 bases at J, with 5 bases in the middle. CDR1 and CDR2 (germline): WSHSY, SAAADI. The CDR3 reads CASSRLNTEAFF. CDR3 bases: TGCGCCAGCAGCAGGCTGAACACTGAAGCTTTCTTT.

CDR3 residues: CASSPYGTADTGELFF. DNA for the CDR3: TGTGCCAGCTCGCCCTACGGGACAGCTGACACCGGGGAGCTGTTTTTT. The chain is built from TRBV18 and TRBJ2-2, with 7 positions matching TRBD1. The CDR3 has 16 residues. V was clipped by 6 bases and J by 3 bases; unmatched bases: 10. Germline V gene data show CDR1 as KGHSH and CDR2 as LQKENI.

This clonotype was seen a few times. The CDR3 sequence: CSVKAGKGTEAFF. CDR3 bases: TGCAGCGTTAAGGCAGGGAAAGGGACTGAAGCTTTCTTT. The rearrangement uses TRBV29-1 and TRBJ1-1; possible D gene TRBD1, 5 bases. The germline CDR1 and CDR2 sequences are SQVTM and ANQGSEA. The CDR3 spans 13 residues. The germline V and J ends were trimmed by 5 bases and 5 bases, with 15 bases remaining between them.

This clonotype was counted only a few times. This sequence joins TRBV7-6 and TRBJ2-1; 10 bases are a match to TRBD2. Germline CDR1 and CDR2: SGHVS and FNYEAQ. The length of the CDR3 is 14 residues. With V trimmed by 4 bases and J by 9 bases, 6 bases remained unmatched. This CDR3 is CASSYIAGGGEQFF. In DNA form, the CDR3 reads TGTGCCAGCAGCTATATAGCGGGGGGTGGTGAGCAGTTCTTC.

This clonotype was picked up many times. The chain uses TRBV19 and TRBJ2-4; tentative D call: TRBD1 (5 bases). CDR1 and CDR2 from the germline V gene are LNHDA and SQIVND (reference sequence). The CDR3 loop spans 15 amino acids. V lost 4 bases and J 0 bases, leaving 10 bases between the germline ends. DNA for the CDR3: TGTGCCAGTAGTACCCAAGGGGCAGCCAAAAACATTCAGTACTTC. Translation gives CASSTQGAAKNIQYF.

Regarding this clonotype: This may be a read error, as it is one base from a much larger clone. The rearrangement links TRBV12-3 or TRBV12-4 to TRBJ2-5; D not certain. Trimming removed 1 base at V and 5 bases at J, with 11 bases between. This CDR3 comprises 14 residues. The DNA of the CDR3 is TGTGCCAGCAGTTTAGGGAACGTGGCCGAGACCCAGTACTTC. This gives the protein CASSLGNVAETQYF.

This clonotype was counted only a few times. The rearrangement links TRBV11-2 to TRBJ2-1; 8 bases match TRBD1. Germline-derived CDR1 and CDR2 are SGHAT and FQNNGV. J was trimmed by 9 bases and V by 3 bases; bases with no gene match: 7. There are 14 residues in the CDR3. CDR3 residues: CASSLDRVDGEQFF. DNA for the CDR3: TGTGCCAGCAGCTTGGACAGGGTGGACGGTGAGCAGTTCTTC.

This clonotype was found many times. This chain uses TRBV11-2 with TRBJ2-7, with D perhaps matching TRBD2 (5 bases). The CDR3 extends over 15 amino acids. In germline, CDR1 is SGHAT, CDR2 FQNNGV. Trimming took off 8 bases at V and 2 bases at J, with 19 bases between the two ends. The DNA of the CDR3 is TGTGCCAGCGTCAAAGGGTTGGGAGACCCCTACGAGCAGTACTTC. It encodes CASVKGLGDPYEQYF.

This clonotype has just a few counts. The gene calls are TRBV29-1 and TRBJ1-2; TRBD1 matches 8 bases. The CDR3 spans 13 residues. The germline CDR1 and CDR2 sequences are SQVTM and ANQGSEA. The V segment lost 6 bases and the J segment 6 bases; nucleotides outside the gene matches: 9. The CDR3, as DNA: TGCAGCGTAAGACAGGGGATCCGAAATGGCTACACCTTC. It yields the protein CSVRQGIRNGYTF.